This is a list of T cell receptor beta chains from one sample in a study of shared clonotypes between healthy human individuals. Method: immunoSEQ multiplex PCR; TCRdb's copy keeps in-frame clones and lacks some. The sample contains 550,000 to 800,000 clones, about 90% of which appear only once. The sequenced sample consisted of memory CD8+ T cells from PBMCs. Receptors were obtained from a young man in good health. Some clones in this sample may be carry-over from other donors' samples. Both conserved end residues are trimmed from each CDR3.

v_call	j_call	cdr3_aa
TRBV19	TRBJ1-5	ASRRPYSNQPQH
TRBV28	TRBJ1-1	ASSLLGGEAF
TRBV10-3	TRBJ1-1	AISSAAF
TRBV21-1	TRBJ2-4	ASSNSRWDSFLDKNIQY
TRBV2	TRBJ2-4	ASGGYRDPGYIQY
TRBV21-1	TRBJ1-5	ASSKGVGTASNQPQH
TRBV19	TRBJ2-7	ASSDAWGAYEQY
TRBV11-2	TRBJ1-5	ASSPGQLTFSNQPQH
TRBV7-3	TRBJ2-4	ASSQLGTGPIKNIQY
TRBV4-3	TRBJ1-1	ASSLRDGEAF